This TCR beta chain was sequenced during a study of beta chain features in type 1 diabetes. Study details: Patients shared similar age, gender and cell yields with healthy donors.

Regarding this clone: The same CDR3 can be traced to other DNA sequences in this sample.

V was pared by 3 bases and J by 2 bases, with 7 bases between. There are 13 residues in the CDR3. Germline V gene data show CDR1 as MDHEN and CDR2 as SYDVKM. The authors took one heparinised blood draw, averaging approximately 120 mL, from each donor. Every isolated RNA sample was fully reverse transcribed, so sequencing captured expressed TCRB transcripts. Clones were sequenced by immunoSEQ multiplex PCR, and TCRdb holds only the in-frame ones, with some missing. The sample contains hundreds of thousands of clones, roughly 16% of which appear only once. The chain is built from TRBV28 and TRBJ1-2; a weak D match, TRBD1 (5 bases). Sequenced: naive CD4+ T cells from blood. This receptor was obtained from a man between 18 and 35 years old in good health. In DNA, the CDR3 is TGTGCCAGCAGTTTGGGACTGAACTATGGCTACACCTTC. Its translation is CASSLGLNYGYTF.